These T cell receptor beta chains were read from a single sample in a study of CD8 T cells in Susac syndrome. One entry per CDR3 protein results from TCRdb running MiXCR on the immunoSEQ multiplex PCR reads. The repertoire consists of 120,000 to 150,000 distinct CDR3 sequences, with approximately 95% occurring once and the leading ten covering 0.25% to 0.3%. Material: CD8+ T cells from PBMCs. Receptors originate from a human donor in good health. CDR3s include the opening cysteine and the closing phenylalanine or tryptophan. A D gene is named only where the DNA matches it firmly. Expanded clones are given a class, and other clones once, few, many or no size at all.

v_gene	abundance	len	j_gene	d_gene	CDR3nt	CDR3aa
TRBV30	NA	10	TRBJ2-7	NA	TGTGCCTGGAGTGTGGCAGAGCAGTACTTC	CAWSVAEQYF
TRBV4-3	NA	16	TRBJ2-7	TRBD2	TGCGCCAGCAGCCAAGACTGGGCGGGAGAGTCCTACGAGCAGTACTTC	CASSQDWAGESYEQYF
TRBV19	once	11	TRBJ1-2	NA	TGTGCCAGTAGTTGGGGTCCTGGCTACACCTTC	CASSWGPGYTF
TRBV9	once	15	TRBJ2-5	NA	TGTGCCAGCAGCATACGCGGGGATAATAGGGAGACCCAGTACTTC	CASSIRGDNRETQYF
TRBV7-9	NA	14	TRBJ2-7	NA	TGTGCCAGCAGCTTAGTGGCAGGGCACCACGAGCAGTACTTC	CASSLVAGHHEQYF
TRBV20-1	NA	13	TRBJ2-1	NA	TGCAGTGCTAGATCGGGACTGGAGCATGAGCAGTTCTTC	CSARSGLEHEQFF
TRBV30	once	13	TRBJ2-7	TRBD2	TGTGCCTGGAAGGAGCGGGAGATATACGAGCAGTACTTC	CAWKEREIYEQYF
TRBV5-6	NA	14	TRBJ2-3	NA	TGTGCCAGCAGCTCGCCTAGCGCCACAGATACGCAGTATTTT	CASSSPSATDTQYF
TRBV7-9	NA	17	TRBJ1-2	NA	TGTGCCAGCAGCTTAGTTGGGCCGAACTCCTTGGGATATGGCTACACCTTC	CASSLVGPNSLGYGYTF
TRBV7-8	NA	16	TRBJ2-5	TRBD2	TGTGCCAGCAGCCCCACGGGGGGAGTCCTTCAAGAGACCCAGTACTTC	CASSPTGGVLQETQYF
TRBV12-3/TRBV12-4	NA	14	TRBJ2-1	TRBD2	TGTGCCAGCAGTGTCGGACTAGCGGGAGTTGAGCAGTTCTTC	CASSVGLAGVEQFF
TRBV6-6	NA	15	TRBJ1-4	NA	TGTGCCAGCAGTCCGACACTTTCAACTAATGAAAAACTGTTTTTT	CASSPTLSTNEKLFF
TRBV7-9	NA	14	TRBJ2-3	NA	TGTGCCAGCAGCTTAGTGGACGGGTCTCGTACGCAGTATTTT	CASSLVDGSRTQYF
TRBV27	NA	17	TRBJ1-1	TRBD1	TGTGCCAGCAACCTGGCTCGGGACAGGGGTTTCGGCACTGAAGCTTTCTTT	CASNLARDRGFGTEAFF
TRBV30	once	14	TRBJ2-2	TRBD2	TGTGCCCGCTCTGGCGGGAGCAACACCGGGGAGCTGTTTTTT	CARSGGSNTGELFF
TRBV4-3	NA	14	TRBJ2-2	NA	TGCGCCAGCAGCCACCGCGTCCTCACCGGGGAGCTGTTTTTT	CASSHRVLTGELFF
TRBV6-5	NA	12	TRBJ1-2	NA	TGTGCCAGCAGTTACCAGCAATATGGCTACACCTTC	CASSYQQYGYTF
TRBV7-9	NA	15	TRBJ2-7	TRBD2	TGTGCCAGCAGCTTAGTCGGGACTAGCGGGAGAGAACAGTACTTC	CASSLVGTSGREQYF
TRBV30	NA	13	TRBJ2-1	TRBD2	TGTGCCTGGAGTGTAGCGGGGGGCAATGAGCAGTTCTTC	CAWSVAGGNEQFF
TRBV20-1	NA	14	TRBJ2-3	NA	TGCAGTGCTAGACGGCAATTTAGCACAGATACGCAGTATTTT	CSARRQFSTDTQYF
TRBV7-2	NA	13	TRBJ2-3	NA	TGTGCCAGCAGCTTAGCGATCACAGATACGCAGTATTTT	CASSLAITDTQYF
TRBV7-8	NA	14	TRBJ1-2	TRBD1	TGTGCCAGCAGCCAAGGACAGGGCTTCAATGGCTACACCTTC	CASSQGQGFNGYTF
TRBV3-1	NA	16	TRBJ2-1	NA	TGTGCCAGCAGCGCGTTTTTCGGGAGCTCCTACAATGAGCAGTTCTTC	CASSAFFGSSYNEQFF
TRBV19	NA	13	TRBJ1-1	NA	TGTGCCAGTAGTGCACAGGGAGGAACTGAAGCTTTCTTT	CASSAQGGTEAFF
TRBV20-1	NA	14	TRBJ2-1	TRBD2	TGCAGTGCCCCCCAGCGGGAGGGTTACAATGAGCAGTTCTTC	CSAPQREGYNEQFF
TRBV5-4	NA	13	TRBJ2-2	NA	TGTGCCAGCAGCCCAGCGAACACCGGGGAGCTGTTTTTT	CASSPANTGELFF
TRBV5-6	NA	15	TRBJ2-7	TRBD1	TGTGCCAGCAGTTACCGGGACAGCCGATTCTACGAGCAGTACTTC	CASSYRDSRFYEQYF
TRBV15	NA	16	TRBJ1-4	TRBD1	TGTGCCACCAGCGGGGCCTATAGGACAGGGGAGGAAAAACTGTTTTTT	CATSGAYRTGEEKLFF
TRBV13	NA	16	TRBJ2-5	TRBD2	TGTGCCAGCAGCCGGGGACTAGCGGGAAATGGGGAGACCCAGTACTTC	CASSRGLAGNGETQYF
TRBV18	NA	18	TRBJ1-4	NA	TGTGCCAGCTCACCACAGGTTGAAAACAGGGACGCTAATGAAAAACTGTTTTTT	CASSPQVENRDANEKLFF
TRBV11-2	once	16	TRBJ2-1	TRBD2	TGTGCCAGCAGCTTAGAGGCAGGACTAGACTACAATGAGCAGTTCTTC	CASSLEAGLDYNEQFF